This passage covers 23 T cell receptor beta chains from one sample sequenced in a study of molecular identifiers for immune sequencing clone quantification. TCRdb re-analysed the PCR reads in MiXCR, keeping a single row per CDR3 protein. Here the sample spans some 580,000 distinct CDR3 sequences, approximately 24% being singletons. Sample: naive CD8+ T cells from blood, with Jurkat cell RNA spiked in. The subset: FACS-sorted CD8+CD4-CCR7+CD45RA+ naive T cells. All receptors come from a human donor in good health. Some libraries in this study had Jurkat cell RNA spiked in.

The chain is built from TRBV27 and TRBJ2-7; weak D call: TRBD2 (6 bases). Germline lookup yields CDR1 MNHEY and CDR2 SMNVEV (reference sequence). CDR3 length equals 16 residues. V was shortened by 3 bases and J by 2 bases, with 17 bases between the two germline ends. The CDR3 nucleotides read TGTGCCAGCAGTTTTCACTCCGGGACTGGGACCTACGAGCAGTACTTC. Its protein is CASSFHSGTGTYEQYF.

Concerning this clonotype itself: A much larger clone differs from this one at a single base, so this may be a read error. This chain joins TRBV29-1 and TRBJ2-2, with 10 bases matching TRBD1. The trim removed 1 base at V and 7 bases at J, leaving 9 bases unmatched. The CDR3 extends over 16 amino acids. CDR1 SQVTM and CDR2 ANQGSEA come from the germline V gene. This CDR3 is CSVEGAGTGVIGELFF. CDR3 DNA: TGCAGCGTTGAAGGGGCAGGGACAGGGGTCATCGGGGAGCTGTTTTTT.

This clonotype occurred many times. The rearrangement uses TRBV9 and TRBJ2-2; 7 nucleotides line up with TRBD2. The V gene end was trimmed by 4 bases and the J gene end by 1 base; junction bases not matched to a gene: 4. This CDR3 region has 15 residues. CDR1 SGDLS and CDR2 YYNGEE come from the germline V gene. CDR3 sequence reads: CASSPLAENTGELFF. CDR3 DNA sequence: TGTGCCAGCAGCCCTCTAGCGGAGAACACCGGGGAGCTGTTTTTT.

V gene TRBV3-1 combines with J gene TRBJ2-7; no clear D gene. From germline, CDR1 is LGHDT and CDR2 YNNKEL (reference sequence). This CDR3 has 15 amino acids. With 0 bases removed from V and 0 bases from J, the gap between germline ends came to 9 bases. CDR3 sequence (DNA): TGTGCCAGCAGCCAAGATTCCCGGAACTCCTACGAGCAGTACTTC. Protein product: CASSQDSRNSYEQYF.

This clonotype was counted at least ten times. Written as DNA, the CDR3 is TGTGCCAGCAGCGAAGAGCTGGCGGGAAACACCGGGGAGCTGTTTTTT. It specifies CASSEELAGNTGELFF. The J gene is TRBJ2-2, the V gene TRBV7-9; D is possibly TRBD2 (6 bases). The V and J ends lost 5 bases and 2 bases respectively, with 15 bases between them. Per the germline V gene, CDR1 is SEHNR and CDR2 is FQNEAQ (reference sequence). The CDR3 is made up of 16 amino acids.

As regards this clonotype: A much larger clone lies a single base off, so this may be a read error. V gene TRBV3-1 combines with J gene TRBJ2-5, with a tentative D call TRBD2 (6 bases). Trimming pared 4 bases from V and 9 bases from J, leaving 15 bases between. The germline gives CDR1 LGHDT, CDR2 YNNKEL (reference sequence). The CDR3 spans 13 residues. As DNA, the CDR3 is TGTGCCAGCAGCCCCCGGGAGCCAGCGCCCCAGTACTTC. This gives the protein CASSPREPAPQYF.

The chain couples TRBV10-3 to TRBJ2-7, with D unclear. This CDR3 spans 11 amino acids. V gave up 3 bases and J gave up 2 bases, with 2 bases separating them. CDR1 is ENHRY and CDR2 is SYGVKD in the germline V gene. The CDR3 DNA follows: TGTGCCATCAGTGAAGCCTACGAGCAGTACTTC. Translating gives CAISEAYEQYF.

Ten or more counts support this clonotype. CDR3 region: CASSLQGEAGNTIYF. For the CDR3, the DNA is TGTGCCAGCAGCTTACAGGGGGAAGCTGGAAACACCATATATTTT. The rearrangement uses TRBV5-5 and TRBJ1-3; 8 nucleotides match TRBD1. The V gene's germline CDR1 is SGHKS and CDR2 YYEKEE (reference sequence). This CDR3 spans 15 amino acids. The J segment lost 2 bases and the V segment lost 2 bases, leaving 3 bases of the junction unmatched.

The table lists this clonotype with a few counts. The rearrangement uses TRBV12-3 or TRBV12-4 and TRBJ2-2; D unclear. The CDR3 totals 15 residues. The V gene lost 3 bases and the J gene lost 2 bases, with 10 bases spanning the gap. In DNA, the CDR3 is TGTGCCAGCAGTTTTAGGCTACCCAACACCGGGGAGCTGTTTTTT. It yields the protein CASSFRLPNTGELFF.

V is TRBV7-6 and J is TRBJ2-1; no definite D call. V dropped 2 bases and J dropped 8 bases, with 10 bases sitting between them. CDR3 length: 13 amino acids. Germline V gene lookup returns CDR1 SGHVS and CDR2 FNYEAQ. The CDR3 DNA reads TGTGCCAGCAGCTTAAGGCCCCTTGATGAGCAGTTCTTC. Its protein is CASSLRPLDEQFF.

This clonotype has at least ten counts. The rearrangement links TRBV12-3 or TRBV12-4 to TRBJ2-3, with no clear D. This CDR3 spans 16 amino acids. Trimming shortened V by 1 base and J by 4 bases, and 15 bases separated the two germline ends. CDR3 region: CASSLEVYLTPDTQYF. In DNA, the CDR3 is TGTGCCAGCAGTTTAGAGGTCTACCTAACCCCAGATACGCAGTATTTT.

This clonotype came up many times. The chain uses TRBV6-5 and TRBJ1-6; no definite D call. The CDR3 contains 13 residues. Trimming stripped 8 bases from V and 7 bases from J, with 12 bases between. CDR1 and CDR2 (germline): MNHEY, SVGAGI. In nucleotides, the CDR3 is TGTGCCAGCGCTCCAGTCGCCAATTCACCCCTCCACTTT. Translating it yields CASAPVANSPLHF.

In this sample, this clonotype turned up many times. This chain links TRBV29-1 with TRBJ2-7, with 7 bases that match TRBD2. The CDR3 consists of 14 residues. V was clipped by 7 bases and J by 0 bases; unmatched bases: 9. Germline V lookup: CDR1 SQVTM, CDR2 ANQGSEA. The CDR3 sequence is CSALGRGSSYEQYF. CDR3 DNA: TGCAGCGCCCTGGGGAGGGGTAGCTCCTACGAGCAGTACTTC.

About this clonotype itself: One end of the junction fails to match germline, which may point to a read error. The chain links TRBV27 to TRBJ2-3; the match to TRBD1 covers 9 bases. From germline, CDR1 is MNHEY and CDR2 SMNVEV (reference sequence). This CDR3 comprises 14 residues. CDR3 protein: CTSSLQGAPDTQYF. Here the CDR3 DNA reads TGTACCAGCAGTTTACAGGGGGCCCCAGATACGCAGTATTTT.

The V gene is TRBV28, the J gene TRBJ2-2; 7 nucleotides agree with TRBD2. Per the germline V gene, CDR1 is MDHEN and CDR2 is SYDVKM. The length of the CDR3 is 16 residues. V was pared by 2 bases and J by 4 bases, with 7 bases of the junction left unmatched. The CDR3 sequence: CASSLRRERLTGELFF. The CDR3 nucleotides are TGTGCCAGCAGTTTAAGGCGGGAGCGTCTCACCGGGGAGCTGTTTTTT.

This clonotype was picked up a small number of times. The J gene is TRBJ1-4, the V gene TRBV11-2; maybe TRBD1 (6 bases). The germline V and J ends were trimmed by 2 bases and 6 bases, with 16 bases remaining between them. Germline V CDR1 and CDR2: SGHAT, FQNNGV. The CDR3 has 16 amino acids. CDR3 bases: TGTGCCAGCAGCTTAATTTGGGGGGCGCAGGATGAAAAACTGTTTTTT. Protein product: CASSLIWGAQDEKLFF.

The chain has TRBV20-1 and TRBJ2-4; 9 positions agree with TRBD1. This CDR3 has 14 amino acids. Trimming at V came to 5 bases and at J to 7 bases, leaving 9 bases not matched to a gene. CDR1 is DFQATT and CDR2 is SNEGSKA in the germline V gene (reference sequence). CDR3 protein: CSAAHRDRDNIQYF. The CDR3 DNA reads TGCAGTGCTGCCCACCGGGACAGGGATAACATTCAGTACTTC.

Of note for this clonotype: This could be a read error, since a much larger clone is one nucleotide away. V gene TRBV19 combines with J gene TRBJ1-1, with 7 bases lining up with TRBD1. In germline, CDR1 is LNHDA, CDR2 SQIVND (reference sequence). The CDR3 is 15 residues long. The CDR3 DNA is TGTGCCAGTTGTATAGTTTACAGGGGAGTTACTGAAGCTTTCTTT. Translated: CASCIVYRGVTEAFF.

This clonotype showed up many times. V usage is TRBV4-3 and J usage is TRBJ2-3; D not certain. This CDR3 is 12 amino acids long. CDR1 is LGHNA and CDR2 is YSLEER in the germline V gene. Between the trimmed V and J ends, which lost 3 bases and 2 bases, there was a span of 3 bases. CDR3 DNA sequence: TGCGCCAGCAGCCATCACACAGATACGCAGTATTTT. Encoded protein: CASSHHTDTQYF.

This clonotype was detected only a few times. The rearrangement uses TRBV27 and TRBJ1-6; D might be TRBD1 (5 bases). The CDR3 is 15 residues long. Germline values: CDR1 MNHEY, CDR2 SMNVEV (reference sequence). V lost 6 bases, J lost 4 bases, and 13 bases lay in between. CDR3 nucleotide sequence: TGTGCCAGCAGCCCGGGGCAGCTGTATAATTCACCCCTCCACTTT. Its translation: CASSPGQLYNSPLHF.

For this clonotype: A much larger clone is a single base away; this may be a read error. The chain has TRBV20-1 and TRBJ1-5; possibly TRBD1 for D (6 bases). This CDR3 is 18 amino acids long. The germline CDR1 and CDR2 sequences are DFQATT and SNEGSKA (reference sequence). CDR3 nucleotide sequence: TGCAGTGCTAGAGACCTAAGCGGGGGGCGGCTAATTAATCAGCCCCAGCGTTTT. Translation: CSARDLSGGRLINQPQRF.

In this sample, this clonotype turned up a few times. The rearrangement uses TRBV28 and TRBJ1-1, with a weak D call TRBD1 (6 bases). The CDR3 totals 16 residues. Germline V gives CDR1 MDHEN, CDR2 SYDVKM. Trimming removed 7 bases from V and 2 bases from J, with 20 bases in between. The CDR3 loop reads CASMRIRGHVNTEAFF. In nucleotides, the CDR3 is TGTGCCAGCATGAGGATCCGGGGACATGTTAACACTGAAGCTTTCTTT.

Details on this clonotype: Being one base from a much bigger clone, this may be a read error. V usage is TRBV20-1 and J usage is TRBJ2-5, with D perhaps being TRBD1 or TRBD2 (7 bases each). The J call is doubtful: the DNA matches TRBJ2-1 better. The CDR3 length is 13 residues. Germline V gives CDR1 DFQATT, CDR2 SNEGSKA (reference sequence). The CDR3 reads CSARQGGVETQFF. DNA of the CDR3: TGCAGTGCTAGACAGGGGGGGGTAGAGACCCAGTTCTTC.